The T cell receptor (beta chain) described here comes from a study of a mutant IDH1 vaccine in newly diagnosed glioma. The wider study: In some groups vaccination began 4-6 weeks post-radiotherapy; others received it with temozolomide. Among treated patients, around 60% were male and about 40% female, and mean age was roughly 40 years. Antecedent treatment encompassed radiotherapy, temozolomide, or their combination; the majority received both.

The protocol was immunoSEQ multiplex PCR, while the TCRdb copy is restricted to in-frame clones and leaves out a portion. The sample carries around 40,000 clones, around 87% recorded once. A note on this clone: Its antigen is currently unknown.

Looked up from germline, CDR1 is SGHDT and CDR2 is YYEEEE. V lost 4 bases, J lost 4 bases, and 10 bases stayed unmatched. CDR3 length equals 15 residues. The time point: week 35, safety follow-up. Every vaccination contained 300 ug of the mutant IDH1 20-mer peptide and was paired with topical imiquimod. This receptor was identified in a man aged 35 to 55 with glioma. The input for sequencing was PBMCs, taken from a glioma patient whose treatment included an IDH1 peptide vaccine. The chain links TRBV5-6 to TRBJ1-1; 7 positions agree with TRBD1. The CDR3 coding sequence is TGTGCCAGCAGCGTGACAGGGTCGTGGGTCACTGAAGCTTTCTTT. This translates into CASSVTGSWVTEAFF.